This section outlines one T cell receptor beta chain sequence together with its context. Its specificity is unknown. This record comes from a study of cytomegalovirus exposure and HLA in healthy donors. Study-wide results and limits: Some highly shared sequence variants likely arose as a pipeline artifact.

CDR1 and CDR2 (germline): LGHNA, YNFKEQ. The CDR3 extends over 14 amino acids. The ends lost 6 bases at V and 6 bases at J; junction bases unmatched: 4. PCR involved 60 Vbeta and 13 Jbeta primers. Assay used: immunoSEQ multiplex PCR; TCRdb lists only in-frame clones, some missing. This table has 120,000 or so clones, more than 75% appearing once. The sequenced sample was PBMCs. This chain connects TRBV4-2 to TRBJ2-3; 12 bases align to TRBD2. The TCR originated in a young man in good health and CMV-seropositive. This CDR3 is CASRGLAGSDTQYF. The CDR3 coding sequence is TGTGCCAGCAGGGGACTAGCGGGCAGCGATACGCAGTATTTT.